The 22 T cell receptor beta chains given below trace back to one sample, sequenced in a study of tumor-infiltrating lymphocytes in localized non-small cell lung cancer. Here immunoSEQ multiplex PCR was the method, and the copy in TCRdb shows in-frame clones only, minus some. There are roughly 7,000 clones in the sample; 60% to 80% occur only once, and 7.1% lies in the top ten. Material: uninvolved lung tissue not adjacent to the tumor. Receptor source: a human donor with non-small cell lung cancer.

The V gene is TRBV2, the J gene TRBJ2-7; either TRBD1 or TRBD2 may fit D (5 bases each). V was clipped by 1 base and J by 5 bases, with 12 bases between them. The V gene's germline CDR1 is SNHLY and CDR2 FYNNEI. The CDR3 sequence is 14 residues long. This CDR3 reads CASSEGGGMNEQYF. CDR3 DNA: TGTGCCAGCAGTGAAGGTGGGGGTATGAACGAGCAGTACTTC. Together with reference TRBV2 and TRBJ2-7, the CDR3 gives the full variable domain: EPEVTQTPSHQVTQMGQEVILRCVPISNHLYFYWYRQILGQKVEFLVSFYNNEISEKSEIFDDQFSVERPDGSNFTLKIRSTKLEDSAMYFCASSEGGGMNEQYFGPGTRLTVT.

This chain uses TRBV19 with TRBJ2-1, with D tentatively TRBD2 (5 bases). Trimming took 3 bases from V and 3 from J, leaving 12 bases between them. CDR1 LNHDA and CDR2 SQIVND come from the germline V gene (reference sequence). CDR3 size: 15 residues. Written as DNA, the CDR3 is TGTGCCAGTAGTATTTCCAGCGGAGACTACAATGAGCAGTTCTTC. Amino acids: CASSISSGDYNEQFF.

This clone was counted a few times. V usage is TRBV18 and J usage is TRBJ1-5; tentative D call: TRBD1 (5 bases). The CDR3 runs to 14 residues. Trimming took 6 bases from V and 7 from J, leaving 16 bases between them. Germline V lookup: CDR1 KGHSH, CDR2 LQKENI. The CDR3 region is CASSPAQGEQPQHF. The CDR3 DNA reads as TGTGCCAGCTCCCCGGCGCAGGGCGAACAGCCCCAGCATTTT.

This clone was seen only once. The chain recombines TRBV30 with TRBJ2-3; perhaps TRBD1 as D (5 bases). From germline, CDR1 is GTSNPN and CDR2 SVGIG (reference sequence). CDR3 length: 15 amino acids. V lost 0 bases, J lost 0 bases, and 10 bases lay in between. The chain's CDR3 is CAWSVGVTSTDTQYF. The CDR3 DNA is TGTGCCTGGAGTGTAGGGGTAACTAGCACAGATACGCAGTATTTT.

The V call is TRBV4-3, the J call TRBJ2-3; tentative D call: TRBD2 (6 bases). This CDR3 region has 14 residues. V lost 0 bases to trimming and J lost 5 bases, with 9 bases between them. Germline CDR1 reads LGHNA; CDR2 reads YSLEER. The CDR3 here is CASSQDWGEDTQYF. The CDR3 DNA follows: TGCGCCAGCAGCCAAGATTGGGGGGAAGATACGCAGTATTTT.

This chain uses TRBV18 with TRBJ2-7; 12 positions agree with TRBD1. Trimming cost V 2 bases and J 5 bases; bases outside gene matches: 4. Germline CDR1 and CDR2: KGHSH and LQKENI. This CDR3 contains 15 residues. The DNA for the CDR3 is TGTGCCAGCTCACCAAGGGGACAGGGGGCAGACGAGCAGTACTTC. Residues: CASSPRGQGADEQYF.

The rearrangement uses TRBV18 and TRBJ2-7; D is undetermined. CDR1 and CDR2 (germline): KGHSH, LQKENI. The germline V and J ends were trimmed by 3 bases and 2 bases, with 29 bases remaining between them. The length of the CDR3 is 20 residues. The CDR3 spells CASSPTKTTIGTSLTYEQYF. The DNA of the CDR3 is TGTGCCAGCTCACCGACCAAAACCACAATAGGAACGTCCCTAACCTACGAGCAGTACTTC.

The J gene is TRBJ1-6, the V gene TRBV4-2, with D perhaps matching TRBD1 (5 bases). The CDR3 spans 15 residues. In germline, CDR1 is LGHNA, CDR2 YNFKEQ. V was trimmed by 4 bases and J by 5 bases, leaving 12 bases between them. The CDR3 is CASSPPGQHNSPLHF. DNA of the CDR3: TGTGCCAGCAGCCCCCCAGGGCAGCATAATTCACCCCTCCACTTT.

The V gene is TRBV4-1, the J gene TRBJ2-5, with TRBD1 identical over 9 bases. V was clipped by 1 base and J by 4 bases; unmatched bases: 4. The CDR3 length is 15 residues. The germline CDR1 and CDR2 sequences are MGHRA and YSYEKL. CDR3 sequence: CASSQGTGVGETQYF. The CDR3 DNA follows: TGCGCCAGCAGCCAAGGGACAGGGGTAGGAGAGACCCAGTACTTC.

The chain uses TRBV7-9 and TRBJ1-2; 8 bases line up with TRBD1. Trimming removed 0 bases from V and 5 bases from J; junction bases left unmatched: 8. The CDR3 length is 16 residues. Germline lookup yields CDR1 SEHNR and CDR2 FQNEAQ (reference sequence). CDR3 amino acids: CASSLAAPGTGYGYTF. The CDR3 nucleotides read TGTGCCAGCAGCTTAGCCGCCCCCGGGACAGGATATGGCTACACCTTC.

The rearrangement uses TRBV7-3 and TRBJ2-3; D may match TRBD1 or TRBD2 (6 bases each). Germline-derived CDR1 and CDR2 are SGHTA and FQGTGA. The CDR3 consists of 15 residues. Trimming shortened V by 5 bases and J by 1 base, and 13 bases separated the two germline ends. CDR3 nucleotide sequence: TGTGCCAGCAGCCCGGGGGCGGCGGGCACAGATACGCAGTATTTT. Residues: CASSPGAAGTDTQYF.

The chain couples TRBV9 to TRBJ1-5; D gene uncertain. Germline V gene lookup returns CDR1 SGDLS and CDR2 YYNGEE. Trimming left V 0 bases short and J 3 bases short, with 7 bases between. The CDR3 is 14 residues long. The CDR3 sequence: CASSVDSVNQPQHF. The CDR3 DNA follows: TGTGCCAGCAGCGTAGACAGCGTCAATCAGCCCCAGCATTTT.

The chain combines TRBV6-1 with TRBJ2-3; no reliable D call. The germline gives CDR1 MNHNS, CDR2 SASEGT. Trimming left V 5 bases short and J 5 bases short, with 5 bases between. This CDR3 has 11 residues. This CDR3 is CASSLGDTQYF. The CDR3 nucleotides are TGTGCCAGCAGTTTGGGAGATACGCAGTATTTT.

The rearrangement joins TRBV7-9 to TRBJ1-4; D remains ambiguous. This CDR3 spans 13 amino acids. Per germline, CDR1 SEHNR and CDR2 FQNEAQ (reference sequence). V was trimmed by 8 bases and J by 6 bases, leaving 13 bases between them. CDR3 nucleotides: TGTGCCAGCTCTCGGTTAGGCGATGAAAAACTGTTTTTT. Translating it yields CASSRLGDEKLFF.

The chain employs TRBV30 and TRBJ1-5; no clear D gene. Trimming left V 3 bases short and J 2 bases short, with 8 bases between. The CDR3 spans 13 residues. Germline V lookup: CDR1 GTSNPN, CDR2 SVGIG (reference sequence). The CDR3 DNA sequence: TGTGCCTGGAGCGGGCGGGGCAATCAGCCCCAGCATTTT. Amino acids: CAWSGRGNQPQHF.

This clone was seen once. This sequence joins TRBV9 and TRBJ1-6; a possible D gene is TRBD1 (5 bases). The germline V and J ends were trimmed by 0 bases and 7 bases, with 8 bases remaining between them. In germline, CDR1 is SGDLS, CDR2 YYNGEE. This CDR3 has 14 amino acids. This CDR3 reads CASSVARVNSPLHF. CDR3 DNA: TGTGCCAGCAGCGTAGCCAGGGTAAATTCACCCCTCCACTTT. Filled out from reference TRBV9 and TRBJ1-6, the complete variable domain reads DSGVTQTPKHLITATGQRVTLRCSPRSGDLSVYWYQQSLDQGLQFLIQYYNGEERAKGNILERFSAQQFPDLHSELNLSSLELGDSALYFCASSVARVNSPLHFGNGTRLTVT.

The chain combines TRBV7-2 with TRBJ1-2; possible D gene TRBD1, 5 bases. Germline CDR1 is SGHTA and CDR2 is FQGNSA. The CDR3 is 15 amino acids. Trimming pared 3 bases from V and 4 bases from J, leaving 15 bases between. The CDR3 DNA reads as TGTGCCAGCAGCTTGGGGTCAGGGTCTGGCTATGGCTACACCTTC. Protein sequence: CASSLGSGSGYGYTF.

This rearrangement joins TRBV15 to TRBJ2-4, with D perhaps matching TRBD1 (6 bases). CDR1 is LNHNV and CDR2 is YYDKDF in the germline V gene (reference sequence). This CDR3 region has 10 residues. V lost 3 bases and J 16 bases, leaving 10 bases between the germline ends. The CDR3 bases are TGTGCCACCAGCAGGGACAGATTATACTTC. It codes for CATSRDRLYF.

The rearrangement links TRBV19 to TRBJ1-4, with no clear D. The CDR3 consists of 15 residues. Trimming took 5 bases from V and 8 from J, leaving 18 bases between them. Per the germline V gene, CDR1 is LNHDA and CDR2 is SQIVND (reference sequence). The chain's CDR3 is CASSLSTGRREKLFF. The CDR3 DNA sequence: TGTGCCAGTAGTTTATCGACCGGCCGGAGGGAAAAACTGTTTTTT. The complete variable domain, with remaining parts taken from reference TRBV19 and TRBJ1-4, reads DGGITQSPKYLFRKEGQNVTLSCEQNLNHDAMYWYRQDPGQGLRLIYYSQIVNDFQKGDIAEGYSVSREKKESFPLTVTSAQKNPTAFYLCASSLSTGRREKLFFGSGTQLSVL.

The chain uses TRBV19 and TRBJ1-5; D unclear. V was cut by 3 bases and J by 6 bases, with 12 bases left in between. Germline V gene sequence: CDR1 LNHDA, CDR2 SQIVND (reference sequence). This CDR3 is built from 14 residues. The CDR3, as DNA: TGTGCCAGTAGTATGAGCACTTGGGGTCAGCCCCAGCATTTT. Its translation: CASSMSTWGQPQHF.

The chain employs TRBV16 and TRBJ2-7; 10 positions match TRBD1. With V trimmed by 5 bases and J by 0 bases, 16 bases remained unmatched. Looked up from germline, CDR1 is KGHSY and CDR2 is FQNENV. The CDR3 runs to 19 residues. The CDR3, as DNA: TGTGCCAGCAGCGCACTTTCAAGGGACAGGGGAAAGGGCTCCTACGAGCAGTACTTC. It encodes CASSALSRDRGKGSYEQYF.

Regarding this clone: The junction departs from germline at one end; a sequencing error may be responsible. The gene calls are TRBV6-6 and TRBJ1-5; no firm D call. Germline CDR1 reads MNHNY; CDR2 reads SVGAGI (reference sequence). The CDR3 contains 13 residues. In DNA form, the CDR3 reads TGTGCCATCAGTGCCTCCGGTGATCAGCCCCAGCATTTT. Translation: CAISASGDQPQHF.